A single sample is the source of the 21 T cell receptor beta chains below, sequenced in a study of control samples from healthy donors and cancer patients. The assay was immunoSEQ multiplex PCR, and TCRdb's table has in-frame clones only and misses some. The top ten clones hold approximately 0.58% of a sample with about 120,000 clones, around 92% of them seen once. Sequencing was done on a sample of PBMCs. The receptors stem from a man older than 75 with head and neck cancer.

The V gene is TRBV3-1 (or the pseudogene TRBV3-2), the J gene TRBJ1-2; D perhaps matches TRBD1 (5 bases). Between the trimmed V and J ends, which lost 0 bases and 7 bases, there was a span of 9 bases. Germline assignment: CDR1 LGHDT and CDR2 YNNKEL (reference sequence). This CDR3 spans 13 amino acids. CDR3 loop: CASSQDQGGGYTF. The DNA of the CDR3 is TGTGCCAGCAGCCAAGATCAGGGTGGTGGCTACACCTTC.

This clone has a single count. The CDR3 is CASIPGPHYEQYF. CDR3 nucleotides: TGTGCCAGCATCCCGGGACCGCACTACGAGCAGTACTTC. This chain joins TRBV6-5 and TRBJ2-7; perhaps D is TRBD1 or TRBD2 (5 bases each). The CDR3 contains 13 residues. The V gene's germline CDR1 is MNHEY and CDR2 SVGAGI. Deletions cut 7 bases from V and 3 bases from J, with 13 bases between.

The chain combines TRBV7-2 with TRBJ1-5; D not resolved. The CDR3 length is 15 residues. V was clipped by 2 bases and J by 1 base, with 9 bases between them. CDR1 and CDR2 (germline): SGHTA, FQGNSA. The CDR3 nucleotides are TGTGCCAGCAGCTTACGCTCCGGGAGCAATCAGCCCCAGCATTTT. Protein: CASSLRSGSNQPQHF.

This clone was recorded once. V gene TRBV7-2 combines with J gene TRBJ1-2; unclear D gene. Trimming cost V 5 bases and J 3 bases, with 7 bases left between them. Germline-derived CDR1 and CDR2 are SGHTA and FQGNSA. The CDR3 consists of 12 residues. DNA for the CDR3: TGTGCCAGCAGCCCAACGTACTATGGCTACACCTTC. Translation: CASSPTYYGYTF.

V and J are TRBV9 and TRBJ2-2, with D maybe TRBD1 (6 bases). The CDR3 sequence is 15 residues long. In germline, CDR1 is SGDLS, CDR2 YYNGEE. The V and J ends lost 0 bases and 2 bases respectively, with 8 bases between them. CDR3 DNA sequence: TGTGCCAGCAGCGTAGCTGGGACAAACACCGGGGAGCTGTTTTTT. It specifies CASSVAGTNTGELFF.

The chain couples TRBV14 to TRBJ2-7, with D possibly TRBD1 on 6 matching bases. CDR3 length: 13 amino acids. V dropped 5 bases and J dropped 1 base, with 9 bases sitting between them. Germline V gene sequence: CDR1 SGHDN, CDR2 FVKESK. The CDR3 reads CASSEQGSYEQYF. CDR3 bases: TGTGCCAGCAGCGAACAGGGTTCCTACGAGCAGTACTTC.

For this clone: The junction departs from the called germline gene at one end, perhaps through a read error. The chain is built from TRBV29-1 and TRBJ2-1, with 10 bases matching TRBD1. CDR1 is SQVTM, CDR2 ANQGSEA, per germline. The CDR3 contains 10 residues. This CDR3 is CAGTGDEQFF. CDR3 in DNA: TGTGCAGGGACAGGGGATGAGCAGTTCTTC.

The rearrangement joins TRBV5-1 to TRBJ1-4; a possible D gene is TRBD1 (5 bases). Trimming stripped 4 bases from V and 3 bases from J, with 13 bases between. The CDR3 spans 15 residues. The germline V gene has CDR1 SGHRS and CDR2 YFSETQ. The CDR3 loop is CASSTQGTANEKLFF. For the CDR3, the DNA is TGCGCCAGCAGCACACAAGGGACCGCTAATGAAAAACTGTTTTTT.

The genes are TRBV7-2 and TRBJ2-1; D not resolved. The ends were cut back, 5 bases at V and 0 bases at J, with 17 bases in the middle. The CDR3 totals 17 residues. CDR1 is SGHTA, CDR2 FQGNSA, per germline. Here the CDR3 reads CASSRRSMVNSYNEQFF. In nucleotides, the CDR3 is TGTGCCAGCAGCCGTCGGTCGATGGTAAACTCCTACAATGAGCAGTTCTTC.

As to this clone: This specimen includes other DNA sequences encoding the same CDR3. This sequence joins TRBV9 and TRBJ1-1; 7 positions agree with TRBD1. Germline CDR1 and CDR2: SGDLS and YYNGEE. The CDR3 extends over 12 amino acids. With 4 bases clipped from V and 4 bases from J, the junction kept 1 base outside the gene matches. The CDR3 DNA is TGTGCCAGCAGCAGGGGGCTCACTGAAGCTTTCTTT. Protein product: CASSRGLTEAFF.

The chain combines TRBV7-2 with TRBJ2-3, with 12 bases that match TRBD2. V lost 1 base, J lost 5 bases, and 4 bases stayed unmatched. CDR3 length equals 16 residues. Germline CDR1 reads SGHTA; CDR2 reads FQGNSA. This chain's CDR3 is CASSLGGTSGLDTQYF. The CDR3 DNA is TGTGCCAGCAGCTTAGGCGGGACTAGCGGGTTAGATACGCAGTATTTT.

CDR3 nucleotide sequence: TGTGCCAGCAGCGTAGGTGGCCAGAACACTGAAGCTTTCTTT. It encodes CASSVGGQNTEAFF. The chain links TRBV9 to TRBJ1-1; D is unresolved. V gave up 0 bases and J gave up 1 base, with 7 bases separating them. This CDR3 spans 14 amino acids. Germline V gene lookup returns CDR1 SGDLS and CDR2 YYNGEE.

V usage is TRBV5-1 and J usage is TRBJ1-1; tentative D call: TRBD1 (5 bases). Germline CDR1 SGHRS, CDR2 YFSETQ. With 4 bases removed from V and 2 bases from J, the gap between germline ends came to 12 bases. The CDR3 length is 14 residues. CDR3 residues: CASSRPGRNTEAFF. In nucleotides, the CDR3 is TGCGCCAGCAGCCGCCCGGGACGAAACACTGAAGCTTTCTTT.

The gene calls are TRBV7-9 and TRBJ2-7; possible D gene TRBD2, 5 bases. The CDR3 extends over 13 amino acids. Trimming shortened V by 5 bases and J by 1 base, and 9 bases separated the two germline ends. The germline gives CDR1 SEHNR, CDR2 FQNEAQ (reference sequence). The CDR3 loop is CASSPGRSYEQYF. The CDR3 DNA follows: TGTGCCAGCAGCCCGGGGAGATCCTACGAGCAGTACTTC. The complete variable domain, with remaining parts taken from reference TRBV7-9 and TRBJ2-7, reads DTGVSQNPRHKITKRGQNVTFRCDPISEHNRLYWYRQTLGQGPEFLTYFQNEAQLEKSRLLSDRFSAERPKGSFSTLEIQRTEQGDSAMYLCASSPGRSYEQYFGPGTRLTVT.

The DNA for the CDR3 is TGCGCCAGCAGCTCGGTTTACGGGAACACCGGGGAGCTGTTTTTT. Protein product: CASSSVYGNTGELFF. This sequence joins TRBV4-1 and TRBJ2-2; D call uncertain. The CDR3 is 15 amino acids. The V gene's germline CDR1 is MGHRA and CDR2 YSYEKL. Trimming left V 5 bases short and J 1 base short, with 11 bases between.

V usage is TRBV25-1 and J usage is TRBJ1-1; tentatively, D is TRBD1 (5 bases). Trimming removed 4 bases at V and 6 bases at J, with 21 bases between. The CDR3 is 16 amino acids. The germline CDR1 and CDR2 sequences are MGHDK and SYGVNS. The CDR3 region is CASSARDRPRVAEAFF. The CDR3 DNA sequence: TGTGCCAGCAGTGCCAGGGACCGGCCTCGGGTGGCTGAAGCTTTCTTT.

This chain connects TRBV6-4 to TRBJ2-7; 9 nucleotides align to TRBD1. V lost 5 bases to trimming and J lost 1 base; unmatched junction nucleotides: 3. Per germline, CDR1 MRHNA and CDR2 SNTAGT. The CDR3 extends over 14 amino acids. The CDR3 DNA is TGTGCCAGCAGTTCCGACAGGGGGTCCTACGAGCAGTACTTC. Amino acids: CASSSDRGSYEQYF.

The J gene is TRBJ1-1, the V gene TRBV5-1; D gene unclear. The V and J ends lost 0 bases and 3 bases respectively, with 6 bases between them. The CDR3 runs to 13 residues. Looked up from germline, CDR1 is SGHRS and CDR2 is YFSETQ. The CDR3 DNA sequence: TGCGCCAGCAGCTTGGCGGTCGACACTGAAGCTTTCTTT. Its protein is CASSLAVDTEAFF.

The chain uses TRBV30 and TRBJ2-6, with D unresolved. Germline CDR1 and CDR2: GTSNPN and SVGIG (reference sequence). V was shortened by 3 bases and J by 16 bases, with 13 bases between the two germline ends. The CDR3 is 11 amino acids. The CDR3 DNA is TGTGCCTGGAGCGTCGGTTACTTTCTGACTTTC. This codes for CAWSVGYFLTF. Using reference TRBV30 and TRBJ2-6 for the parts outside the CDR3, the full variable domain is SQTIHQWPATLVQPVGSPLSLECTVEGTSNPNLYWYRQAAGRGLQLLFYSVGIGQISSEVPQNLSASRPQDRQFILSSKKLLLSDSGFYLCAWSVGYFLTFGAGSRLTVL.

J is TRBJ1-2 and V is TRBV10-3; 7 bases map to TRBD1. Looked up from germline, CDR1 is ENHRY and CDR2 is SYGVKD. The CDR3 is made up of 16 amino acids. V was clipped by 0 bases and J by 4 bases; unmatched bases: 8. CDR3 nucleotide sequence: TGTGCCATCAGTGAGTCCGTAGACAGGGACATCTATGGCTACACCTTC. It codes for CAISESVDRDIYGYTF.

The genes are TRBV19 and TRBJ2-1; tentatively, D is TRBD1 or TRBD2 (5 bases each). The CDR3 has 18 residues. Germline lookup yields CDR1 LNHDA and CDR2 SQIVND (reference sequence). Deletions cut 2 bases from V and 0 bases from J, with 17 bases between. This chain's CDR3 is CASSILRGAVSSYNEQFF. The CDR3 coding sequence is TGTGCCAGTAGTATACTGAGGGGAGCGGTCAGCTCCTACAATGAGCAGTTCTTC.